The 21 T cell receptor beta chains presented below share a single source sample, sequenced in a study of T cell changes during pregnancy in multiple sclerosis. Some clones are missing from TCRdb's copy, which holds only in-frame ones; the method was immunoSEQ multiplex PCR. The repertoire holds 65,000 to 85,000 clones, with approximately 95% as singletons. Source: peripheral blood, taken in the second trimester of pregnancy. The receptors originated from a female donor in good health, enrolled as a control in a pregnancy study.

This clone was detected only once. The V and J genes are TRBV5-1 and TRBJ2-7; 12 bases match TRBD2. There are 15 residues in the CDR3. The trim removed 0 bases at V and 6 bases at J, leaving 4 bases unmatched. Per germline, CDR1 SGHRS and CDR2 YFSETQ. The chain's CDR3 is CASSLETSGSGEQYF. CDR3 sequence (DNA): TGCGCCAGCAGCTTGGAGACTAGCGGGAGTGGCGAGCAGTACTTC.

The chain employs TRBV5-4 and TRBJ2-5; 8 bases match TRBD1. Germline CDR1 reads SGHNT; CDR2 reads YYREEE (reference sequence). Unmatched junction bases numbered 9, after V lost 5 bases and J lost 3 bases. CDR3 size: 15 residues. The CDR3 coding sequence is TGTGCCAGCAGGCAAGGACAGGGATCGAAAGAGACCCAGTACTTC. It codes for CASRQGQGSKETQYF.

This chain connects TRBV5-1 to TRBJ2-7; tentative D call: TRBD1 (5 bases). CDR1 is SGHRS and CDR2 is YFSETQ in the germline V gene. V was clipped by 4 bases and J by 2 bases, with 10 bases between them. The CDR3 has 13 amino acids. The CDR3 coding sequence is TGCGCCAGCAGCCCGGAAGGGGCCTACGAGCAGTACTTC. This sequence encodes CASSPEGAYEQYF. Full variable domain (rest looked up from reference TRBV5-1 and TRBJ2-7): KAGVTQTPRYLIKTRGQQVTLSCSPISGHRSVSWYQQTPGQGLQFLFEYFSETQRNKGNFPGRFSGRQFSNSRSEMNVSTLELGDSALYLCASSPEGAYEQYFGPGTRLTVT.

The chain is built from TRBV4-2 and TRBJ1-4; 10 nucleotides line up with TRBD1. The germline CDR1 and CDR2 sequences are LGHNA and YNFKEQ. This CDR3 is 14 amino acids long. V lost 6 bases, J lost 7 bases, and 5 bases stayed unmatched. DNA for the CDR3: TGTGCCAGCAGATCGGGACAGGGGCTTGAAAAACTGTTTTTT. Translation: CASRSGQGLEKLFF.

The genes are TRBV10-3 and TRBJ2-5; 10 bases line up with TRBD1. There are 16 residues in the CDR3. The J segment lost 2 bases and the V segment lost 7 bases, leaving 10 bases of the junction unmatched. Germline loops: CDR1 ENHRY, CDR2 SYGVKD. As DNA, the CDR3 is TGTGCCATCAAGGAAGGGACAGGGGCCATACAAGAGACCCAGTACTTC. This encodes CAIKEGTGAIQETQYF.

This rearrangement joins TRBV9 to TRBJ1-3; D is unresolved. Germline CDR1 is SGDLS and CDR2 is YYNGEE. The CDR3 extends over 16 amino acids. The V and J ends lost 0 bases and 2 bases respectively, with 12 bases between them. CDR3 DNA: TGTGCCAGCAGCGTAGACGGGTACTCTACTGGAAACACCATATATTTT. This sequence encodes CASSVDGYSTGNTIYF.

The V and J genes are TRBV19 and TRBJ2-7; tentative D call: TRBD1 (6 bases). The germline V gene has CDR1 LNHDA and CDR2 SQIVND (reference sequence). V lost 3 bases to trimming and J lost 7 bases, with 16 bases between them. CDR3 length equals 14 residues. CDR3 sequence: CASSIGTLSEEQYF. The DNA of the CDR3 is TGTGCCAGTAGTATCGGGACACTTTCAGAGGAGCAGTACTTC. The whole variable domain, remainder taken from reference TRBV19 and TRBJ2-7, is DGGITQSPKYLFRKEGQNVTLSCEQNLNHDAMYWYRQDPGQGLRLIYYSQIVNDFQKGDIAEGYSVSREKKESFPLTVTSAQKNPTAFYLCASSIGTLSEEQYFGPGTRLTVT.

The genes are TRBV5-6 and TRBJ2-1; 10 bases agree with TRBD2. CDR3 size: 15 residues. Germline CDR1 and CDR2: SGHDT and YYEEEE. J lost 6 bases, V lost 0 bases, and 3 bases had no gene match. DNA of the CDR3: TGTGCCAGCAGCTTGGGACTAGCGGGTAGCAATGAGCAGTTCTTC. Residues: CASSLGLAGSNEQFF.

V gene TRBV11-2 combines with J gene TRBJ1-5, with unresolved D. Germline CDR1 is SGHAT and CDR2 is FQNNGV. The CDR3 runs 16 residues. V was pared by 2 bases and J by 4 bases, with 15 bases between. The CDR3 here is CASSLKRVTGNQPQHF. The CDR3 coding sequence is TGTGCCAGCAGCTTAAAAAGGGTTACGGGAAATCAGCCCCAGCATTTT.

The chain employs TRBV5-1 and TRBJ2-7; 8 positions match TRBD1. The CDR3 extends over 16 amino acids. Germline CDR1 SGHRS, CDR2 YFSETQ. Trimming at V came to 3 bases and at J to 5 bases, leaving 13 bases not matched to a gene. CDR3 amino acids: CASSSSTADRAHEQYF. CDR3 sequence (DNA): TGCGCCAGCAGCTCCAGCACCGCGGACAGGGCTCACGAGCAGTACTTC.

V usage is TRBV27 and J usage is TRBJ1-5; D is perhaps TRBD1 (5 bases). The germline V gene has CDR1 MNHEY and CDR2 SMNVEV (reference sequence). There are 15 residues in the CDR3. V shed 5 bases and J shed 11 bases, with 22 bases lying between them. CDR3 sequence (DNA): TGTGCCAGCAGTGCATCACAGGCGCTTACAGAGGCCCAGCATTTT. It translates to CASSASQALTEAQHF.

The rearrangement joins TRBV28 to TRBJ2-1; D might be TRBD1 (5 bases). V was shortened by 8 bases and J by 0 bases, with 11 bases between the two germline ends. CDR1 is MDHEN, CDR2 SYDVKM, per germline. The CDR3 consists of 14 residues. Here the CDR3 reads CASLDSASYNEQFF. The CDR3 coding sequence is TGTGCCAGCCTTGACAGCGCCTCCTACAATGAGCAGTTCTTC.

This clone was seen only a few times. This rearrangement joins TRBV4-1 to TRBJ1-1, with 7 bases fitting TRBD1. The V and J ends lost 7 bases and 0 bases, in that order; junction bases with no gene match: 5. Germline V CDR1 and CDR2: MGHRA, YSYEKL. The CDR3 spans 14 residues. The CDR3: CASTRTGLNTEAFF. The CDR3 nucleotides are TGCGCCAGCACACGGACAGGCTTGAACACTGAAGCTTTCTTT.

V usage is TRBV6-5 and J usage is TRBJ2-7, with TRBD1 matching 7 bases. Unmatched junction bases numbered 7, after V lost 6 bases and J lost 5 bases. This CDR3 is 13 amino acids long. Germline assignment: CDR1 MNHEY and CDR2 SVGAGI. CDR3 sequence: CASRQTGSNEQYF. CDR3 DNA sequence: TGTGCCAGCAGACAGACAGGGTCAAACGAGCAGTACTTC.

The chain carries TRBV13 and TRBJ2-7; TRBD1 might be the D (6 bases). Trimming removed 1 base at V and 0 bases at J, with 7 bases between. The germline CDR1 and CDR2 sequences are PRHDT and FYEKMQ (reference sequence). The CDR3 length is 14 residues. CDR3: CASSLARGSYEQYF. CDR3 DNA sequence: TGTGCCAGCAGCTTAGCCAGGGGCTCCTACGAGCAGTACTTC.

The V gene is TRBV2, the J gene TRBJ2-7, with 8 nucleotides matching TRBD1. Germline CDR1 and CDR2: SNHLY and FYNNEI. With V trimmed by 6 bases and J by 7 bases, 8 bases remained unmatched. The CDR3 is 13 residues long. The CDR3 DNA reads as TGTGCCAGCAGCAAGGACAGGGAAAGAGAGCAGTACTTC. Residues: CASSKDREREQYF.

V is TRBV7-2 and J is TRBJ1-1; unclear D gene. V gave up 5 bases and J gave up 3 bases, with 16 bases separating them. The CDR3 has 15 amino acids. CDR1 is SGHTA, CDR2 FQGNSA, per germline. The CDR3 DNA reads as TGTGCCAGCAGCACGCGGCTCTGGGAGGACACTGAAGCTTTCTTT. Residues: CASSTRLWEDTEAFF.

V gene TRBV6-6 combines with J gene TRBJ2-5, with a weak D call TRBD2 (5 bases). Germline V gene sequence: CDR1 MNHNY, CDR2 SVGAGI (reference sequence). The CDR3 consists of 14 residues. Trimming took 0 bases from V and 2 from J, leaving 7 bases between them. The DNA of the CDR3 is TGTGCCAGCAGTTACTCCACGGGGCAAGAGACCCAGTACTTC. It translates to CASSYSTGQETQYF.

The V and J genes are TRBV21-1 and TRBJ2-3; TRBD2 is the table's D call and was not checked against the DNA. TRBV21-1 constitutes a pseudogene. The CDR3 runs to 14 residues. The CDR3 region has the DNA TGTGCCAGCAGATGTGGAGGGCCAACAGATACGCAGTATTTT. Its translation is CASRCGGPTDTQYF.

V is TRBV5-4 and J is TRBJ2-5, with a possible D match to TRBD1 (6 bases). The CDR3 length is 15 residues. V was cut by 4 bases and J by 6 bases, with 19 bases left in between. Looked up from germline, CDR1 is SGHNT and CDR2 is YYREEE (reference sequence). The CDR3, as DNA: TGTGCCAGCAGCGTTACCGGACAGCTCGGACAGACCCAGTACTTC. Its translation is CASSVTGQLGQTQYF.

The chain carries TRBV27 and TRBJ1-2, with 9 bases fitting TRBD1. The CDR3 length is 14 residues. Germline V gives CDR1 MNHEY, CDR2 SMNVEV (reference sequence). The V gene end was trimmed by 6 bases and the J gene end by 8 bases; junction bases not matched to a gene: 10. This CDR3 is CASSPRGQGEGYTF. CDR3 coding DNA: TGTGCCAGCAGCCCGCGGGGACAGGGTGAGGGCTACACCTTC.